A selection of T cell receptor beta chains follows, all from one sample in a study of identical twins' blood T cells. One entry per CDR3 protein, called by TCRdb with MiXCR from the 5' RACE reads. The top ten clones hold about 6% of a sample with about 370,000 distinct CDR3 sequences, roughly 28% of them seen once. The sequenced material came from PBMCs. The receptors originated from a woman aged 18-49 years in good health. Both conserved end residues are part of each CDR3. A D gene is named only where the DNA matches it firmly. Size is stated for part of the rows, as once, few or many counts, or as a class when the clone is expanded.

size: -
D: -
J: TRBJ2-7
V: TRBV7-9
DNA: TGTGCCAACAGCTTAAGGGGTAGCTCCTACGAGCAGTACTTC
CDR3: CANSLRGSSYEQYF

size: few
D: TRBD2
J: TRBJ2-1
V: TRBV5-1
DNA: TGCGCCAGCAGCTTGGGAAGCGGGGGAACCAATGAGCAGTTCTTC
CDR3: CASSLGSGGTNEQFF

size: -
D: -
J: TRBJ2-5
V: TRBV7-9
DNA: TGTGCCAGCAGCTCGGACACTGTCCAAGAGACCCAGTACTTC
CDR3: CASSSDTVQETQYF

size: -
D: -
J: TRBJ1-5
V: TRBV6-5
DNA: TGTGCCACCGGGGGATATAGCAATCAGCCCCAGCATTTT
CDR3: CATGGYSNQPQHF

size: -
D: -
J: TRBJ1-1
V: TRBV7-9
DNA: TGTGCCAGCAGCTTAGTCCGCGGGCCGAGTGAAGCTTTCTTT
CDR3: CASSLVRGPSEAFF

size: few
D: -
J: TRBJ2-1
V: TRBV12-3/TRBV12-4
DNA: TGTGCCAGCAGTTTGACAGAAAATGAGCAGTTCTTC
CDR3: CASSLTENEQFF

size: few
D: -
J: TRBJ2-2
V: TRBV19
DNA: TGTGCCAGTAGTGCCTGGACTCGTCGAACCGGGGAGCTGTTTTTT
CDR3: CASSAWTRRTGELFF

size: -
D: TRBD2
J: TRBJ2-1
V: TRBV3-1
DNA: TGTGCCAGCAGTCGCTCTGTAGCGGGGTCTCAGTTCTTC
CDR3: CASSRSVAGSQFF

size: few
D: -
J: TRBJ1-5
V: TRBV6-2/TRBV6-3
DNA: TGTGCCAGCAGTTACCCCGCAGGGCGGAAGCCCCAGCATTTT
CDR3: CASSYPAGRKPQHF

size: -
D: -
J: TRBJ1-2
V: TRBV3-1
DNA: TGTGCAAGCCGATTGGGGGGTATTGGTTATGGCTACACCTTC
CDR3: CASRLGGIGYGYTF

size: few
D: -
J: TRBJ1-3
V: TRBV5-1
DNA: TGCGCCAGCAGCTGGCTGACAGGAACTGGAAACACCATATATTTT
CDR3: CASSWLTGTGNTIYF

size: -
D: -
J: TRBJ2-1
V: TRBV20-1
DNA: TGCAGTGCTATCCAGGCCCTCTCCTACAATGAGCAGTTCTTC
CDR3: CSAIQALSYNEQFF

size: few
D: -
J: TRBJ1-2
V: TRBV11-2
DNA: TGTGCCAGCAGCCAGATAGGAGGGGTCTTGAACTATGGCTACACCTTC
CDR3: CASSQIGGVLNYGYTF

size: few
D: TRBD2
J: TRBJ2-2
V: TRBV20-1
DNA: TGCAGTGCTACGCGCGGGGGGCTCAACACCGGGGAGCTGTTTTTT
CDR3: CSATRGGLNTGELFF

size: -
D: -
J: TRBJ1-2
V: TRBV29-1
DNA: TGCAGCGTTGAACCCAGGGGTTACCGTGGCTACACCTTC
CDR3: CSVEPRGYRGYTF

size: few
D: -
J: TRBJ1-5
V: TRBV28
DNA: TGTGCCAGCAGTTCCGTAGGGGTGCCCGGGCATTTT
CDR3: CASSSVGVPGHF

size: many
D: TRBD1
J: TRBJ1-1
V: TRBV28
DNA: TGTGCCAGCAGCAAGGGACAGGGGCTCACTGAAGCTTTCTTT
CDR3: CASSKGQGLTEAFF

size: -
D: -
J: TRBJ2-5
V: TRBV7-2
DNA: TGTGCCAGCAGCTTCCGGGAGTTAGGGACCCAGTACTTC
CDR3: CASSFRELGTQYF

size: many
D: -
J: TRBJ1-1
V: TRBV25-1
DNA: TGTGCCAGCACACAGGGGAACACTGAAGCTTTCTTT
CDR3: CASTQGNTEAFF

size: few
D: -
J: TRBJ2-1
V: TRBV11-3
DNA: TGTGCCAGCAGCCCCTCAGGTCTCAATGAGCAGTTCTTC
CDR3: CASSPSGLNEQFF